Listed here is a single TCR beta chain. This sample was taken from a study of control samples from healthy donors and cancer patients. Assay used: immunoSEQ multiplex PCR; TCRdb lists only in-frame clones, some missing. The data hold about 96,000 clones, with approximately 95% observed a single time. Looked up from germline, CDR1 is SGHRS and CDR2 is YFSETQ. CDR3 size: 15 residues. V lost 0 bases, J lost 1 base, and 2 bases stayed unmatched. The chain links TRBV5-1 to TRBJ2-5; 8 positions match TRBD1. The clonotype was recovered from a man aged 18 to 30 in good health. The sequenced sample consisted of blood. The CDR3: CASSLGGQVQETQYF. CDR3 in DNA: TGCGCCAGCAGCTTGGGGGGACAGGTCCAAGAGACCCAGTACTTC.